This T cell receptor beta chain is drawn from a study of CD8+ T cells in alopecia areata. This CDR3 has 14 amino acids. V shed 5 bases and J shed 5 bases, with 12 bases lying between them. Per the germline V gene, CDR1 is MGHDK and CDR2 is SYGVNS. Treatment in this sample: oral pan-JAK inhibitor, 5-10 mg twice daily. Reverse transcribed after extraction, RNA yielded cDNA as the sequencing template. TCRdb's copy holds only in-frame clones and misses some; the assay was immunoSEQ multiplex PCR. Of 150,000 to 200,000 clones listed, over 55% are singletons. The sequence was collected from a human donor with alopecia areata. The chain joins TRBV25-1 to TRBJ2-2; no clear D gene. This specimen consisted of CD4+ T cells sorted from blood, obtained at week 24, from a patient treated with tofacitinib. The CDR3 loop is CASSPSLLTGELFF. The CDR3 region has the DNA TGTGCCAGCAGTCCCTCACTTCTGACCGGGGAGCTGTTTTTT.